This T cell receptor beta chain was observed in a study of blood T cell repertoires in COVID-19. For the study at large: Italy, Spain and the United States were the sources of the convalescent and acute COVID-19 samples. In each case, the material was cDNA or gDNA derived from T cells, B-cell-depleted T cells, or PBMCs.

The germline gives CDR1 SGHTS, CDR2 YDEGEE. The length of the CDR3 is 13 residues. V was clipped by 1 base and J by 2 bases, with 7 bases between them. In the original analysis: Reference gene primer amplification gave estimated nucleated cell counts. The table came from immunoSEQ multiplex PCR; TCRdb's copy has only in-frame clones and leaves some out. That table supplies the V and J calls and clone size; D and trimming were determined from the DNA. This table holds around 250,000 clones, 75% to 90% found once. The TCR originated in a man aged 60 to 75 who had recovered from COVID-19. The source material was peripheral blood. The V and J genes are TRBV5-8 and TRBJ2-7; D is possibly TRBD2 (6 bases). CDR3: CASSLTGAYEQYF. Here the CDR3 DNA reads TGTGCCAGCAGCTTGACGGGAGCCTACGAGCAGTACTTC.